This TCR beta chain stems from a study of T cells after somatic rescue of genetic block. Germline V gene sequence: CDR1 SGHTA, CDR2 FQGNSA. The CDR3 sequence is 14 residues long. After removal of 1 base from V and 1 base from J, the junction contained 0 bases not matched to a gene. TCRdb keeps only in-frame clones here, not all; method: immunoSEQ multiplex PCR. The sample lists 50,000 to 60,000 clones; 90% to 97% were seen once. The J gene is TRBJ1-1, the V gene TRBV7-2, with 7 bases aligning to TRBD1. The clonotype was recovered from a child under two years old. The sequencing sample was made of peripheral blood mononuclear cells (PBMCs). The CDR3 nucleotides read TGTGCCAGCAGCTTAGACAGGGGGAACACTGAAGCTTTCTTT. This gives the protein CASSLDRGNTEAFF.